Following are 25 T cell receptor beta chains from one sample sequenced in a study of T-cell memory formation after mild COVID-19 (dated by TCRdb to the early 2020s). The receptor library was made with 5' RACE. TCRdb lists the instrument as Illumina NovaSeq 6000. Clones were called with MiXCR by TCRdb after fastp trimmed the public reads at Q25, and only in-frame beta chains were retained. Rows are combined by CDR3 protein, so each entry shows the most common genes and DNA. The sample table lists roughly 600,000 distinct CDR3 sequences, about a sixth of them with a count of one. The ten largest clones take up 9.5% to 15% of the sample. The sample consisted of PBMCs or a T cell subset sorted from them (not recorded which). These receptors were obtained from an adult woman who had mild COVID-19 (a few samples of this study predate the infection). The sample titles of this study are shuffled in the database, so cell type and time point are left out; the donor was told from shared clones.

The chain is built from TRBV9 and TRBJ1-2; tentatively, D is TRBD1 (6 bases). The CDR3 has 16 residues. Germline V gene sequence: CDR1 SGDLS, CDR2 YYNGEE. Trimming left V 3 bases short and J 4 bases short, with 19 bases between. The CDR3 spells CASSGNDRPYPYGYTF. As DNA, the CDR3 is TGTGCCAGCAGCGGCAACGACAGGCCCTACCCCTATGGCTACACCTTC.

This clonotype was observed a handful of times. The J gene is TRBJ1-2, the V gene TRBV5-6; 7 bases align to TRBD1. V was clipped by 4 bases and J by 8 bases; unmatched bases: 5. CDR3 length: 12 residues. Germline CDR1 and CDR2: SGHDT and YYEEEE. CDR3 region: CASSPDRVGYTF. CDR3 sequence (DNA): TGTGCCAGCAGCCCCGACAGGGTCGGCTACACCTTC.

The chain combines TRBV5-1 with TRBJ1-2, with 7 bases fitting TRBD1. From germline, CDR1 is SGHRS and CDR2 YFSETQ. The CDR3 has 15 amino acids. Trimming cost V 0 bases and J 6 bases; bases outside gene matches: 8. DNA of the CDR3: TGCGCCAGCAGCTTGGCCGGAGGGGGCGTCCATGGCTACACCTTC. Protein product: CASSLAGGGVHGYTF.

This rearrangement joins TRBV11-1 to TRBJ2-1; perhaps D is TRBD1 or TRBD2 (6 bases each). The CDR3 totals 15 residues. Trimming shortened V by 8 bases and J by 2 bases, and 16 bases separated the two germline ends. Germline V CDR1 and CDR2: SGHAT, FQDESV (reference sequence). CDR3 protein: CASCPSGGTYNEQFF. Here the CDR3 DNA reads TGTGCCAGCTGCCCTTCCGGGGGCACCTACAATGAGCAGTTCTTC.

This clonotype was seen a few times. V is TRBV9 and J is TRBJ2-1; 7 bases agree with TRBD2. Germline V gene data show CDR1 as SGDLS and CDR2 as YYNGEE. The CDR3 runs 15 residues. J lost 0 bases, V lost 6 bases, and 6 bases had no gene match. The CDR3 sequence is CASKRGGSSYNEQFF. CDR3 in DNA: TGTGCCAGCAAACGAGGCGGGAGCTCCTACAATGAGCAGTTCTTC.

The CDR3 coding sequence is TGTGCCAGCAGCTCCTGGGACGGCGGCTCCTACGAGCAGTACTTC. Its protein is CASSSWDGGSYEQYF. The genes are TRBV7-6 and TRBJ2-7, with D perhaps being TRBD1 or TRBD2 (5 bases each). V lost 4 bases, J lost 0 bases, and 13 bases lay in between. From germline, CDR1 is SGHVS and CDR2 FNYEAQ. This CDR3 is built from 15 residues.

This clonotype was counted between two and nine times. As DNA, the CDR3 is TGTGCCAGCAGTTGGGGACTAGCGGGAGGGCCACATACCGGGGAGCTGTTTTTT. It translates to CASSWGLAGGPHTGELFF. V and J are TRBV12-3 or TRBV12-4 and TRBJ2-2, with TRBD2 matching 16 bases. This CDR3 is 18 amino acids long. V lost 4 bases to trimming and J lost 5 bases; unmatched junction nucleotides: 7.

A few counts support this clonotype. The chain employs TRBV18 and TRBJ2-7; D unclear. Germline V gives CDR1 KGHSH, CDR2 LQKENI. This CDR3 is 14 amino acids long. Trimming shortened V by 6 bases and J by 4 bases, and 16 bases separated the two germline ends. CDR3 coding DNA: TGTGCCAGCTCGAACGACCAAACAGCTTACGAGCAGTACTTC. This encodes CASSNDQTAYEQYF.

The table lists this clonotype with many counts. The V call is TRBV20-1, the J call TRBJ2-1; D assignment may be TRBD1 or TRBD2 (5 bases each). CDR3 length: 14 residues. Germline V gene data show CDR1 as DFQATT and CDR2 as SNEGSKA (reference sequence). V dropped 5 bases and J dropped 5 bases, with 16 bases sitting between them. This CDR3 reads CSAYSGTRHNEQFF. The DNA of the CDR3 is TGCAGTGCTTACTCCGGGACGCGGCACAATGAGCAGTTCTTC.

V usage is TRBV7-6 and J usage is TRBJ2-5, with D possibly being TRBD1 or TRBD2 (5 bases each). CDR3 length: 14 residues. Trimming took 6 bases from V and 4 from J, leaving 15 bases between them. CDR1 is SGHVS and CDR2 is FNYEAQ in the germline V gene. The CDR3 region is CASSSNGAGETQYF. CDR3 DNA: TGTGCCAGCAGTTCCAACGGGGCGGGAGAGACCCAGTACTTC.

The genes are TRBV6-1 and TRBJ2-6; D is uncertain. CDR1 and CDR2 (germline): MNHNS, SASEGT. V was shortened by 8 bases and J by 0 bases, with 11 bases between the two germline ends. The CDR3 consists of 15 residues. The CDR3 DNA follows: TGTGCCAGCGGGGAAGGGAACTCTGGGGCCAACGTCCTGACTTTC. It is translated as CASGEGNSGANVLTF.

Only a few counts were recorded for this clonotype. The CDR3 region has the DNA TGTGCCAGCAGCGTAGGAGGGGGAGTTGAAGCTTTCTTT. This encodes CASSVGGGVEAFF. The chain couples TRBV9 to TRBJ1-1; possible D gene TRBD1, 6 bases. The CDR3 sequence is 13 residues long. Per the germline V gene, CDR1 is SGDLS and CDR2 is YYNGEE. Trimming took off 0 bases at V and 7 bases at J, with 10 bases between the two ends.

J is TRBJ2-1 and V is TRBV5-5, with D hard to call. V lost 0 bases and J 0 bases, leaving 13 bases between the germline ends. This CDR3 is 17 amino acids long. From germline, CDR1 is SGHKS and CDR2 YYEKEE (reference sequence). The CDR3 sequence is CASSLVSTLSSYNEQFF. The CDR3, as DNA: TGTGCCAGCAGCTTGGTGTCTACCTTGAGCTCCTACAATGAGCAGTTCTTC.

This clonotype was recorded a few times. The CDR3 DNA reads as TGTGCCAGCAGCGGGGGACAGGTTGCCTACGAGCAGTACTTC. Translating it yields CASSGGQVAYEQYF. This chain connects TRBV3-1 to TRBJ2-7; 8 nucleotides match TRBD1. Losses at the gene ends were 5 bases for V and 2 bases for J; bases not matched to a gene: 5. The length of the CDR3 is 14 residues. Germline V gene lookup returns CDR1 LGHDT and CDR2 YNNKEL (reference sequence).

For the CDR3, the DNA is TGCGCCAGCAGCTTACCTCAAGGCAGGACAGATACGCAGTATTTT. Amino acids: CASSLPQGRTDTQYF. The chain combines TRBV5-1 with TRBJ2-3; D gene ambiguous. The length of the CDR3 is 15 residues. V dropped 2 bases and J dropped 3 bases, with 13 bases sitting between them. CDR1 and CDR2 (germline): SGHRS, YFSETQ.

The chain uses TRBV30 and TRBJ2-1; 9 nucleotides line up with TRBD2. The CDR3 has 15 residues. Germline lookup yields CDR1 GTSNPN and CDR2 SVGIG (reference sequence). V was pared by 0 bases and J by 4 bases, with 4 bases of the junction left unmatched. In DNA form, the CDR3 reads TGTGCCTGGAGTGTTAGCGGGAGTTTTTACAATGAGCAGTTCTTC. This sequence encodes CAWSVSGSFYNEQFF. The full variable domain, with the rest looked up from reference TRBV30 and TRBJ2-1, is SQTIHQWPATLVQPVGSPLSLECTVEGTSNPNLYWYRQAAGRGLQLLFYSVGIGQISSEVPQNLSASRPQDRQFILSSKKLLLSDSGFYLCAWSVSGSFYNEQFFGPGTRLTVL.

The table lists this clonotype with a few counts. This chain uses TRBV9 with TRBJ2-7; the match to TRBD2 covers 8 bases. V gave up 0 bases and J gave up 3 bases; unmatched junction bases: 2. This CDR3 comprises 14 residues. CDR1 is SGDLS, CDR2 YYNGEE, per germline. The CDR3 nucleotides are TGTGCCAGCAGCGTAGACAGCGGGAGCTACGAGCAGTACTTC. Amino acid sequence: CASSVDSGSYEQYF.

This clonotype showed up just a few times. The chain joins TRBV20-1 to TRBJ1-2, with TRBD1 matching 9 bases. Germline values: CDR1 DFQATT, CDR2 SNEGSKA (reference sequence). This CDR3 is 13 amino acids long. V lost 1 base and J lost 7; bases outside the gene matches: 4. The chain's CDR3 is CSARAGTGTGYTF. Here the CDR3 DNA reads TGCAGTGCTAGAGCCGGGACAGGGACTGGCTACACCTTC.

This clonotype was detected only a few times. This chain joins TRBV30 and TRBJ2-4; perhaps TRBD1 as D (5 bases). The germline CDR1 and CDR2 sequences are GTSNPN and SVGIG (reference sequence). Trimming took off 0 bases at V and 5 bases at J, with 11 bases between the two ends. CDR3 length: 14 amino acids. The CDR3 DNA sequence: TGTGCCTGGAGTGTACAAGGGGCCCAAAACATTCAGTACTTC. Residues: CAWSVQGAQNIQYF.

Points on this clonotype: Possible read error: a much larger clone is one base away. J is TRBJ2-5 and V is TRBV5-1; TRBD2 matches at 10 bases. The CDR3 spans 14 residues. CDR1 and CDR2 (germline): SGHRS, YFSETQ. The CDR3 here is CSSSSSGRRETQYF. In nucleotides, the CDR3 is TGCTCCAGCAGCTCTAGCGGGAGAAGAGAGACCCAGTACTTC.

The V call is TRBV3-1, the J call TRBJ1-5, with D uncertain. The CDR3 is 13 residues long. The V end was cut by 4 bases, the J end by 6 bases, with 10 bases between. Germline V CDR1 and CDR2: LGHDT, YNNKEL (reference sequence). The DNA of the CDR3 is TGTGCCAGCAGCCCGGATAGGGCTCAGCCCCAGCATTTT. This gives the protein CASSPDRAQPQHF. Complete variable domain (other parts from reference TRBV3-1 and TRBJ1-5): DTAVSQTPKYLVTQMGNDKSIKCEQNLGHDTMYWYKQDSKKFLKIMFSYNNKELIINETVPNRFSPKSPDKAHLNLHINSLELGDSAVYFCASSPDRAQPQHFGDGTRLSIL.

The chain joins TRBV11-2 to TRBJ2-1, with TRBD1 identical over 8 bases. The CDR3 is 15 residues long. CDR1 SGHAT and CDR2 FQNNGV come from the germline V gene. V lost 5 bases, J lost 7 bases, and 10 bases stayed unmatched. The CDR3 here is CASSIRQGRGNEQFF. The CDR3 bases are TGTGCCAGCAGCATTCGACAGGGGCGCGGGAATGAGCAGTTCTTC.

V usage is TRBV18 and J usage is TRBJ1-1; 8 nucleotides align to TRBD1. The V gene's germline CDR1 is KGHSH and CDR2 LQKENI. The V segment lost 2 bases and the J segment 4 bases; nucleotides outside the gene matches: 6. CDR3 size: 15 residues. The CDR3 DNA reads TGTGCCAGCTCACCAAAACAGGGGGGAATCACTGAAGCTTTCTTT. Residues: CASSPKQGGITEAFF.

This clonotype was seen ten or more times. The CDR3 is CASRGQGATEAFF. As DNA, the CDR3 is TGTGCCAGCAGGGGACAGGGAGCCACTGAAGCTTTCTTT. The V gene is TRBV12-3 or TRBV12-4, the J gene TRBJ1-1; the match to TRBD1 covers 9 bases. The CDR3 consists of 13 residues. Trimming cost V 6 bases and J 4 bases; bases outside gene matches: 3.

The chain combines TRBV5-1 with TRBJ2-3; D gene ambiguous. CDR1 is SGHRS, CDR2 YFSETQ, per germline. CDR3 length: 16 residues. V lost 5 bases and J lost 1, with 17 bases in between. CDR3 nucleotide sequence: TGCGCCAGCAGGGCCGCCGTAGGACGCCGCACAGATACGCAGTATTTT. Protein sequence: CASRAAVGRRTDTQYF.